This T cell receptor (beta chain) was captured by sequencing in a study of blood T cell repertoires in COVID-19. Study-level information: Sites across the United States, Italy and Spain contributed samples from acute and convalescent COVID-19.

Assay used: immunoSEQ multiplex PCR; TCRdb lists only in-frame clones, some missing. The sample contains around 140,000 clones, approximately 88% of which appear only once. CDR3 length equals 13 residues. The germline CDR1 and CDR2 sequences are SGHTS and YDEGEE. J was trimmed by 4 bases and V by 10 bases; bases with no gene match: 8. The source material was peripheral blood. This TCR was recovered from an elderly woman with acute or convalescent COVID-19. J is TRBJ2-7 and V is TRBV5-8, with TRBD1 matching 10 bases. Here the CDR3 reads CAGRQGATYEQYF. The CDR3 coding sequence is TGTGCCGGCCGACAGGGGGCAACTTACGAGCAGTACTTC. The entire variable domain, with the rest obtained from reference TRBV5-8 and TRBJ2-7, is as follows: EAGVTQSPTHLIKTRGQQATLRCSPISGHTSVYWYQQALGLGLQFLLWYDEGEERNRGNFPPRFSGRQFPNYSSELNVNALELEDSALYLCAGRQGATYEQYFGPGTRLTVT.